This T cell receptor (beta chain) emerged from a study of OX40 agonist ivuxolimab in advanced cancers. The wider study: Every 2 weeks, patients got intravenous ivuxolimab at one of six dose levels (0.01-10 mg/kg). Broader study findings: Some of the nonresponding patients also showed low levels of normalized T-cell clonal expansion. Blood T cells, both CD4+ and CD8+, expanded clonally by week 6 at 0.1 to 3.0 mg/kg.

Sampling of blood occurred at baseline, cycle 4 day 1, and cycle 7 day 1. As regards this clone: Its antigen is currently unknown.

From germline, CDR1 is MDHEN and CDR2 SYDVKM. Trimming took off 1 base at V and 5 bases at J, with 12 bases between the two ends. The CDR3 has 14 amino acids. TCRdb keeps only in-frame clones here, not all; method: immunoSEQ multiplex PCR. Altogether around 56,000 clones are present, approximately 80% being singletons, with the ten largest covering around 3.8%. Sequencing used CD4+ or CD8+ T cells sorted from blood, obtained in a trial of the OX40 agonist ivuxolimab. The clonotype was recovered from an adult with an advanced solid tumor such as melanoma, head and neck, liver or kidney cancer. This chain connects TRBV28 to TRBJ2-7; weak D call: TRBD2 (6 bases). The CDR3 DNA reads TGTGCCAGCAGTTTATTTCCTAGCGTAGACGAGCAGTACTTC. Residues: CASSLFPSVDEQYF.